A selection of T cell receptor beta chains follows, all from one sample in a study of blood T cell repertoires in COVID-19. Method: immunoSEQ multiplex PCR; TCRdb's copy keeps in-frame clones and lacks some. The table records tens of thousands of clones, about 81% of them present only once. Sequencing input: peripheral blood. The receptor source for this set is an elderly woman with acute or convalescent COVID-19. Each CDR3 is given with its conserved first and last residue.

j_call v_call cdr3_aa
TRBJ2-2 TRBV19 CASSLLASGELFF
TRBJ2-7 TRBV6-2/TRBV6-3 CASSYSRSQGAFIYEQYF
TRBJ2-2 TRBV14 CASSQVSGVRTGELFF
TRBJ1-2 TRBV2 CASSEARNRGNYGYTF
TRBJ2-7 TRBV20-1 CSGQVLYEQYF
TRBJ2-2 TRBV11-2 CASSFLAGVTGELFF
TRBJ2-2 TRBV7-6 CASRLAGGRTGELFF
TRBJ1-5 TRBV27 CASSIRQGLQQPQHF
TRBJ2-1 TRBV7-8 CASSRQGLDEQFF
TRBJ1-5 TRBV28 CASSFSFRVYSNQPQHF
TRBJ2-1 TRBV6-5 CASSPESVYNEQFF
TRBJ2-3 TRBV29-1 CSVEHGGRTDTQYF
TRBJ2-1 TRBV9 CASSVGDSLPEQFF
TRBJ2-2 TRBV5-5 CASSSGTGFTGELFF
TRBJ1-5 TRBV27 CASSSVSNQPQHF
TRBJ1-2 TRBV4-1 CASSPRPSGAQYYGYTF
TRBJ2-1 TRBV12-3/TRBV12-4 CASRRDNEQFF
TRBJ1-5 TRBV11-2 CASSLVGGNQPQHF
TRBJ1-2 TRBV19 CASRPPGDGYTF
TRBJ2-3 TRBV18 CASSPTRTDTQYF
TRBJ1-4 TRBV7-4 CASSFKGARQGEGEKLFF
TRBJ1-5 TRBV19 CASRGQGDQPQHF
TRBJ2-7 TRBV4-3 CASSQDPAGTSYEQYF
TRBJ2-2 TRBV4-1 CASSHKRAASGNGVAGELFF
TRBJ2-5 TRBV15 CATSRVRETQYF
TRBJ2-1 TRBV5-1 CASSLGRLVADNEQFF
TRBJ1-2 TRBV5-5 CASSLEWTVNYGYTF
TRBJ1-2 TRBV5-4 CASSLEPGNYGYTF
TRBJ1-3 TRBV3-1/TRBV3-2 CASSRKTWSWDTIYF
TRBJ1-2 TRBV11-2 CASSLEVTGASNNYGYTF
TRBJ1-5 TRBV11-2 CASSLASGGGQPQHF
TRBJ1-3 TRBV14 CASSQGGPASGNTIYF
TRBJ2-2 TRBV3-1/TRBV3-2 CASRAGTGVPGELFF
TRBJ1-5 TRBV30 CAWGGAGNQPQHF
TRBJ2-2 TRBV9 CASSVSAGRSSGELFF
TRBJ1-2 TRBV19 CASSIGRGGYTF
TRBJ2-3 TRBV6-5 CASRPEGRATDTQYF
TRBJ1-2 TRBV9 CASSQQGAPRSYGYTF
TRBJ1-2 TRBV19 CASSPSKGQIYGYTF
TRBJ1-1 TRBV7-8 CASLREAEAFF
TRBJ1-2 TRBV29-1 CSAGRESGYGYTF
TRBJ2-3 TRBV27 CASSPSGTSGFTDTQYF
TRBJ2-7 TRBV4-3 CASSQGGAGDHYEQYF
TRBJ2-2 TRBV7-2 CASRSGLAGGHTGELFF
TRBJ2-2 TRBV7-9 CASSPTPGQGSLVPGELFF
TRBJ2-5 TRBV2 CASSVDRGRETQYF
TRBJ2-5 TRBV7-6 CASSTYRETQYF
TRBJ2-7 TRBV7-2 CASSFGTSGSNEQYF
TRBJ1-4 TRBV7-2 CASSLDRGLNEKLFF
TRBJ2-7 TRBV5-1 CASSLAGNYEQYF
TRBJ2-5 TRBV9 CASSVAGQGQETQYF
TRBJ1-2 TRBV7-2 CASSLGMSGSSGYTF
TRBJ1-2 TRBV6-5 CASSYSGQGVKDGYTF
TRBJ2-2 TRBV29-1 CSVERGTGELFF
TRBJ1-1 TRBV30 CAWSSRQGTIGEAFF
TRBJ2-3 TRBV2 CASISGSYGDTQYF
TRBJ2-7 TRBV11-2 CASSSPFYEQYF
TRBJ1-2 TRBV30 CAWSVPPFQGVGKDYGYTF
TRBJ1-4 TRBV4-1 CASSQQLFNEKLFF